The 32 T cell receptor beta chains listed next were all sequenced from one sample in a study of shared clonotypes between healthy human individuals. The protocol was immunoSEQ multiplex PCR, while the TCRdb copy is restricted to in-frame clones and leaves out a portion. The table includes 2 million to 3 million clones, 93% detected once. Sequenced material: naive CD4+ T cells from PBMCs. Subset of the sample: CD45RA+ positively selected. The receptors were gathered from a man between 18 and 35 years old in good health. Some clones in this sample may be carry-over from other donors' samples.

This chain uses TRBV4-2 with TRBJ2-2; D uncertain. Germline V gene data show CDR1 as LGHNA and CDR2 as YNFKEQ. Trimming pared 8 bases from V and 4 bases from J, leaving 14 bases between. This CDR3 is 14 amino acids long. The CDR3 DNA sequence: TGTGCCAGCGAAATGGGGTACGGCACCGGGGAGCTGTTTTTT. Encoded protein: CASEMGYGTGELFF.

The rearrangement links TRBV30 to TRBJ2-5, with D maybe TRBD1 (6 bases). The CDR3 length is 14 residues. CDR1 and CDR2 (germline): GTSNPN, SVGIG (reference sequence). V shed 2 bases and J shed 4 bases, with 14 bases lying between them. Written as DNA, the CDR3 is TGTGCCTGGAGTAGGGGTGGGGGCGCAGAGACCCAGTACTTC. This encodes CAWSRGGGAETQYF.

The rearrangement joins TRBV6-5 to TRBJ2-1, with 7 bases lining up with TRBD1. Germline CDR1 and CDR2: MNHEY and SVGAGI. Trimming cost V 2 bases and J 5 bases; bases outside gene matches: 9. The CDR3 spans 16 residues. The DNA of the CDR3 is TGTGCCAGCAGTTACCGGGCTACAGGGGCTCACAATGAGCAGTTCTTC. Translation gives CASSYRATGAHNEQFF.

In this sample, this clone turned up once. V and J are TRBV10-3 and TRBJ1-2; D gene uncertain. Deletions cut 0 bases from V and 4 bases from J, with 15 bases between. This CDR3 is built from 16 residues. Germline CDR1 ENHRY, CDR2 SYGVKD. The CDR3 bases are TGTGCCATCAGTGAGTCTTCCCCAGGCCACCTCTATGGCTACACCTTC. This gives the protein CAISESSPGHLYGYTF.

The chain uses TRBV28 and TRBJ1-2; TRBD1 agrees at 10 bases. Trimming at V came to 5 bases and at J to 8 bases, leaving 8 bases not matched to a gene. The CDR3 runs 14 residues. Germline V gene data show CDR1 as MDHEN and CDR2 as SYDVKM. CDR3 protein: CASSLDRGTGGYTF. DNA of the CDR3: TGTGCCAGCAGTCTGGACAGGGGGACAGGAGGCTACACCTTC.

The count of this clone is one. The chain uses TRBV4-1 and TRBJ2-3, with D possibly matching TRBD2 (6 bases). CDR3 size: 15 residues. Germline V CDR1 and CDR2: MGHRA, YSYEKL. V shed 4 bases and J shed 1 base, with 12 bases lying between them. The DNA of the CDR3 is TGCGCCAGCAGCCTAGGACTATACCGCACAGATACGCAGTATTTT. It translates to CASSLGLYRTDTQYF.

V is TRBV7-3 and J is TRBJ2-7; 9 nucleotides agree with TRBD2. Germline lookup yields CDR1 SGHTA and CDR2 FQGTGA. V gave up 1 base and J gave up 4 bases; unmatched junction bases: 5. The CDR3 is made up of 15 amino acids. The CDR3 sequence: CASSLIAGAGYEQYF. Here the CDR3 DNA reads TGTGCCAGCAGCTTAATAGCGGGAGCAGGATACGAGCAGTACTTC.

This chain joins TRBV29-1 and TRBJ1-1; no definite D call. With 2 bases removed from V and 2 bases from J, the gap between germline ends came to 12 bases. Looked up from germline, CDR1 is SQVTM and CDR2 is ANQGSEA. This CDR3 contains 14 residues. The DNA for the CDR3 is TGCAGCGTTGAAACTTGGGGTTACAACACTGAAGCTTTCTTT. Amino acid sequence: CSVETWGYNTEAFF.

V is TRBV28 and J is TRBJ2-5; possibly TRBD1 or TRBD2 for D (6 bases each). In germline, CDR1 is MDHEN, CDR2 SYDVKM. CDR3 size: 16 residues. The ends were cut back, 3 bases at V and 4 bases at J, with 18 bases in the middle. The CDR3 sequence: CASSLSPYRDSETQYF. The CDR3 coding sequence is TGTGCCAGCAGTTTGAGCCCATACAGGGACTCAGAGACCCAGTACTTC.

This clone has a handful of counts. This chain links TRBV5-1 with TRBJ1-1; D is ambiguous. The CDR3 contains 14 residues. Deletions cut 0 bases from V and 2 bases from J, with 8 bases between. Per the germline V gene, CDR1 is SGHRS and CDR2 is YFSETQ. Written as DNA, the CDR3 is TGCGCCAGCAGCTTGGGACACACTAACACTGAAGCTTTCTTT. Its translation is CASSLGHTNTEAFF. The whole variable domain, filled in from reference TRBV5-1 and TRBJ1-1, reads KAGVTQTPRYLIKTRGQQVTLSCSPISGHRSVSWYQQTPGQGLQFLFEYFSETQRNKGNFPGRFSGRQFSNSRSEMNVSTLELGDSALYLCASSLGHTNTEAFFGQGTRLTVV.

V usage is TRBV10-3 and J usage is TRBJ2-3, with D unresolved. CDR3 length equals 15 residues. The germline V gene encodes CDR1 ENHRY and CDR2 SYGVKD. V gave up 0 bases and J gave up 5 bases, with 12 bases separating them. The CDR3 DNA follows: TGTGCCATCAGTGAGTCGGTTTCTCTCCGAGATACGCAGTATTTT. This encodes CAISESVSLRDTQYF.

The CDR3 sequence is CASSYPAAEGSETQYF. CDR3 sequence (DNA): TGTGCCAGCAGTTACCCCGCAGCCGAAGGTTCGGAGACCCAGTACTTC. The chain uses TRBV6-7 and TRBJ2-5; no reliable D call. TRBV6-7 is an open reading frame whose function is uncertain. V was clipped by 2 bases and J by 5 bases, with 18 bases between them. The CDR3 is 16 residues long.

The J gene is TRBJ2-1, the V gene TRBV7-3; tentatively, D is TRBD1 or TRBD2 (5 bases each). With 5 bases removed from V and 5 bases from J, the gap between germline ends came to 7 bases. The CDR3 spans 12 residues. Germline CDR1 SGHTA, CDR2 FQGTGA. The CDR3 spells CASSRGDNEQFF. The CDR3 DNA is TGTGCCAGCAGCCGAGGGGACAATGAGCAGTTCTTC.

The CDR3 loop is CASSVLAAYNEQFF. The CDR3 DNA is TGTGCCAGCAGCGTCCTAGCAGCCTACAATGAGCAGTTCTTC. The rearrangement links TRBV7-8 to TRBJ2-1; D possibly corresponds to TRBD2 (5 bases). The germline V and J ends were trimmed by 5 bases and 2 bases, with 10 bases remaining between them. This CDR3 is built from 14 residues. Germline values: CDR1 SGHVS, CDR2 FQNEAQ.

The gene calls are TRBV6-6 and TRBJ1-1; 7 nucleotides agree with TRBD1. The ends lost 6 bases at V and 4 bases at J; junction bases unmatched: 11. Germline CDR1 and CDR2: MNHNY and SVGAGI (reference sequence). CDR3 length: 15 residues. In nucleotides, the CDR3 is TGTGCCAGCAGCAATAAGGGGGCGCGGATCACTGAAGCTTTCTTT. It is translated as CASSNKGARITEAFF.

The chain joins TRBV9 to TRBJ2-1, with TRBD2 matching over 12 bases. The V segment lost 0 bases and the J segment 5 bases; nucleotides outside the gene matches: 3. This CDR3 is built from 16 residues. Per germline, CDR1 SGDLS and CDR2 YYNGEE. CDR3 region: CASSVVGLAGNNEQFF. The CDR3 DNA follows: TGTGCCAGCAGCGTAGTCGGACTAGCGGGGAACAATGAGCAGTTCTTC.

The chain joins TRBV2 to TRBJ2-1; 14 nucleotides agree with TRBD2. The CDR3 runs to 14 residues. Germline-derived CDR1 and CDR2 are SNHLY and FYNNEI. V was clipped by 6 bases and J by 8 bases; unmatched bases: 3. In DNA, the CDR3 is TGTGCCAGCAGGGGACTAGCGGGAGTTGATGAGCAGTTCTTC. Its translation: CASRGLAGVDEQFF.

The CDR3 DNA is TGCAGCGTTGTTACGGACAACTATGGCTACACCTTC. It yields the protein CSVVTDNYGYTF. V is TRBV29-1 and J is TRBJ1-2; D uncertain. Deletions cut 4 bases from V and 2 bases from J, with 8 bases between. Germline V CDR1 and CDR2: SQVTM, ANQGSEA. CDR3 size: 12 residues.

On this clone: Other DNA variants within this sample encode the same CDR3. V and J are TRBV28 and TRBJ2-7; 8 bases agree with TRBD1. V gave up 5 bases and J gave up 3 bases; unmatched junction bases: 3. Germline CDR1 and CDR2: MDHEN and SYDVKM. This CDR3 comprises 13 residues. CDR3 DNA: TGTGCCAGCAGTCCGGGGACAGGCTACGAGCAGTACTTC. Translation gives CASSPGTGYEQYF.

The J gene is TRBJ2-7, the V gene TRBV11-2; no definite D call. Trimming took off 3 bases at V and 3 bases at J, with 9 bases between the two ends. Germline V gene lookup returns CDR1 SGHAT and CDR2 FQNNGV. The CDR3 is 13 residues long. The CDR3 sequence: CASSFRAGYEQYF. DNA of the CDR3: TGTGCCAGCAGCTTTAGGGCAGGCTACGAGCAGTACTTC.

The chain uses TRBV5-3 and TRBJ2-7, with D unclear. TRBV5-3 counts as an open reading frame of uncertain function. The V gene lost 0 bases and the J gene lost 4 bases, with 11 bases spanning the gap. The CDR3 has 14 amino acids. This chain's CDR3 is CARSLVFRQYEQYF. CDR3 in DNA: TGTGCCAGAAGCTTGGTTTTTCGGCAGTACGAGCAGTACTTC.

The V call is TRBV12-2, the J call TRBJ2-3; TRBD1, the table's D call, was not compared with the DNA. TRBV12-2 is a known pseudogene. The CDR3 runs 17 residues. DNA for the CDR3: TGTGCAAGTCGCTTATACGTTGTCGACAGGGTGGAAGATACGCAGTATTTT. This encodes CASRLYVVDRVEDTQYF.

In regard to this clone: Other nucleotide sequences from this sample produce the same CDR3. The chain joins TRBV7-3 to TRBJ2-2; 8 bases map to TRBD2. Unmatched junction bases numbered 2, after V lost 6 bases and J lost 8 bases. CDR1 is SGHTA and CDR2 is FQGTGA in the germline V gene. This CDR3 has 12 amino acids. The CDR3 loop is CASSLAGGELFF. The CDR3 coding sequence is TGTGCCAGCAGTTTAGCGGGAGGGGAGCTGTTTTTT.

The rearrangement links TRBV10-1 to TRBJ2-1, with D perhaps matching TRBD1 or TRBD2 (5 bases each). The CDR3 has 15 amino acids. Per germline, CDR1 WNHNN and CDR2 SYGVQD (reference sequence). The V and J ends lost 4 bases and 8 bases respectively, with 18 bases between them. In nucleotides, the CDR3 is TGCGCCAGCAGTGCCGGGACCTCTTACAACGATGAGCAGTTCTTC. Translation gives CASSAGTSYNDEQFF.

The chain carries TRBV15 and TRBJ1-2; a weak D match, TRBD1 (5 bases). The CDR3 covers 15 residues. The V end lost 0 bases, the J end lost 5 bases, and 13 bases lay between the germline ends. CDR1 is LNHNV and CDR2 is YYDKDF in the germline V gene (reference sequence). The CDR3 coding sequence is TGTGCCACCAGCAGAGATGGCCCAGGGACTTATGGCTACACCTTC. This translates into CATSRDGPGTYGYTF.

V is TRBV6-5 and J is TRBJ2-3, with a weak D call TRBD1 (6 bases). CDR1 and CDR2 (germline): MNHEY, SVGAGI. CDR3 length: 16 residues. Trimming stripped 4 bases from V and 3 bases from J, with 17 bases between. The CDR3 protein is CASSFRQARNTDTQYF. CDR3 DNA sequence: TGTGCCAGCAGTTTTAGACAGGCTAGGAATACAGATACGCAGTATTTT.

CDR3 bases: TGTGCCAGCAGCAGGTCGGTGAACACTGAAGCTTTCTTT. Its protein product is CASSRSVNTEAFF. The rearrangement uses TRBV9 and TRBJ1-1; D uncertain. The CDR3 spans 13 residues. With 4 bases removed from V and 0 bases from J, the gap between germline ends came to 7 bases. Germline lookup yields CDR1 SGDLS and CDR2 YYNGEE.

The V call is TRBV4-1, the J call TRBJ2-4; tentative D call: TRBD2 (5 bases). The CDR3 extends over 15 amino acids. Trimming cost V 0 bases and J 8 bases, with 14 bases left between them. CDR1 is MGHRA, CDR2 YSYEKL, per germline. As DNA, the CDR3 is TGCGCCAGCAGCCAAGAGCAAGGAGGTATGGACATTCAGTACTTC. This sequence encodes CASSQEQGGMDIQYF.

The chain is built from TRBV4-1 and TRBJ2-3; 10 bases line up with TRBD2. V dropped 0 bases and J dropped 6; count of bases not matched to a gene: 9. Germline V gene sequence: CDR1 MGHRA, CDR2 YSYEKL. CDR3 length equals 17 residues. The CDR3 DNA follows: TGCGCCAGCAGCCAAGATCCGCTAGCGGGAGCCCCTGATACGCAGTATTTT. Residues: CASSQDPLAGAPDTQYF.

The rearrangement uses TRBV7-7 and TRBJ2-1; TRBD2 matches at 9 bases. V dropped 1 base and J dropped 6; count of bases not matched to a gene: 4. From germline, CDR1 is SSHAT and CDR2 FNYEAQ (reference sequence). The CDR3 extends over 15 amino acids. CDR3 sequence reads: CASSLDGGRANEQFF. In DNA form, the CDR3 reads TGTGCCAGCAGCTTAGATGGCGGGAGGGCCAATGAGCAGTTCTTC.

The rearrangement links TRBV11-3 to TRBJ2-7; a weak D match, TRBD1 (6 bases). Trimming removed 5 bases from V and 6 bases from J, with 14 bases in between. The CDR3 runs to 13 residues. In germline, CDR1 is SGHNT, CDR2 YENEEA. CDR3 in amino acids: CASSQGLTGEQYF. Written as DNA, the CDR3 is TGTGCCAGCAGCCAGGGGCTTACAGGCGAGCAGTACTTC.

In nucleotides, the CDR3 is TGCGCCAGCAGCCACCGGGACAATGAGCAGTTCTTC. This encodes CASSHRDNEQFF. This chain connects TRBV4-1 to TRBJ2-1; no reliable D call. The CDR3 spans 12 residues. Trimming took 3 bases from V and 5 from J, leaving 5 bases between them. Germline lookup yields CDR1 MGHRA and CDR2 YSYEKL.